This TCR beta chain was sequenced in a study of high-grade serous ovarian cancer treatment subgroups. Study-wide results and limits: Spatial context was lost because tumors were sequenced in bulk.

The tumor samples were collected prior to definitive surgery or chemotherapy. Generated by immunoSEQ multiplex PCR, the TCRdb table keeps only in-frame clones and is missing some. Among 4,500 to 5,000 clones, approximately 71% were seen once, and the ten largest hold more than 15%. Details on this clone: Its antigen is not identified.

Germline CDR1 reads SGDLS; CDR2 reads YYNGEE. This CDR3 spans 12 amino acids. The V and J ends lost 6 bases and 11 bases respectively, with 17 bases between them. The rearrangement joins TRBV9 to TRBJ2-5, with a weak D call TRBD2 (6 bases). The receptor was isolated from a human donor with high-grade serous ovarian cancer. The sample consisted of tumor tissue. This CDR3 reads CASKSVEGQQYF. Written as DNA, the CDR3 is TGTGCCAGCAAGTCGGTGGAGGGCCAGCAGTACTTC.